This entry is about one TCR beta chain. This record comes from a study of blood T cell repertoires in COVID-19. Profiled with immunoSEQ multiplex PCR; TCRdb holds only in-frame clones, not every one. This sample carries over 150,000 clones, 84% of them seen once, and the ten largest clones take approximately 11%. The junction had 5 bases not matched to a gene; V was cut back by 5 bases and J by 8 bases. Germline V gene sequence: CDR1 SGHNT, CDR2 YENEEA. The CDR3 is made up of 14 amino acids. The V and J genes are TRBV11-3 and TRBJ2-1, with 11 positions matching TRBD2. This clonotype was obtained from a man aged 65-85 years with active or convalescent COVID-19. The sample taken for sequencing was peripheral blood. The DNA of the CDR3 is TGTGCCAGCAGCGTCACTAGCGGGAGCTATGAGCAGTTCTTC. This translates into CASSVTSGSYEQFF.